This T cell receptor (beta chain) was recorded in a study of cytomegalovirus exposure and HLA in healthy donors. The wider study: The use of the same platform for the roughly 130 validation repertoires and the 600 to 800 first-cohort repertoires was reported by a later analysis. The study, taken as a whole, reports: Rare TCR sequences predominated, though certain public TCRs were found in many donors. The tendency of first-cohort TCR clusters to co-occur in the roughly 120 validation repertoires was identified by a subsequent analysis.

Assay: immunoSEQ multiplex PCR; the TCRdb copy retains only in-frame clones and omits some. Altogether around 80,000 clones are present, 85% to 95% being singletons, with the ten largest covering under 0.9%. Concerning this clone: Its antigen is undetermined.

V was clipped by 0 bases and J by 5 bases, with 8 bases between them. Germline V gene sequence: CDR1 LNHNV, CDR2 YYDKDF (reference sequence). The CDR3 loop spans 14 amino acids. The donors were part of the 120-subject validation cohort, which stood apart from the roughly 670-subject first cohort. The sequenced sample was PBMCs. The chain joins TRBV15 to TRBJ1-5; D perhaps matches TRBD1 (5 bases). This sequence was found in a woman aged 18-30 years in good health and CMV-seronegative. CDR3 coding DNA: TGTGCCACCAGCAGAGATAGGGGCGATCAGCCCCAGCATTTT. Translating gives CATSRDRGDQPQHF.